The TCR beta chain described here comes from a study of radiotherapy plus CTLA-4 blockade in lung cancer. Notes on the study in general: Early blood T cell clone dynamics, with interferon-beta, were reported to best predict response. Expansion of tumor-derived TCR clones was observed in blood after radiotherapy plus ipilimumab.

This clone occurred a few times. The antigen is not known. CDR3 length: 14 amino acids. The germline V gene has CDR1 SGHAT and CDR2 FQNNGV. V shed 7 bases and J 6 bases; nucleotides not matched to a gene: 6. Patients in the study, people with chemo-refractory metastatic non-small-cell lung cancer, received focal radiation plus ipilimumab CTLA-4 blockade. This table comes from immunoSEQ multiplex PCR, and its TCRdb copy is limited to in-frame clones, with some not included. The sample has roughly 71,000 clones, over 65% seen once. The origin of this receptor is a human donor with non-small cell lung cancer who had a complete response to radiotherapy plus ipilimumab. This chain joins TRBV11-2 and TRBJ1-6, with 7 bases that match TRBD1. The starting material was peripheral blood, obtained from a patient treated with radiotherapy plus ipilimumab. The CDR3 DNA sequence: TGTGCCAGCACCCCGGGACAGTTTAATTCACCCCTCCACTTT. It encodes CASTPGQFNSPLHF. The full variable domain, with the rest looked up from reference TRBV11-2 and TRBJ1-6, is EAGVAQSPRYKIIEKRQSVAFWCNPISGHATLYWYQQILGQGPKLLIQFQNNGVVDDSQLPKDRFSAERLKGVDSTLKIQPAKLEDSAVYLCASTPGQFNSPLHFGNGTRLTVT.